This is a list of T cell receptor beta chains from one sample in a study of post-analysis software for immune sequencing data. MiXCR was run by TCRdb on the PCR reads, yielding one entry per CDR3 protein. Of about 460,000 distinct CDR3 sequences listed, approximately 46% are singletons. Sequencing was performed on blood. Receptor source: a girl under 18 with multiple sclerosis. Both conserved end residues are part of each CDR3. The D gene is left open where the match is weak. Size is omitted from some rows. Given values are once, few, many or a class for expanded clones.

d_call: -
v_call: TRBV28
clone_size: -
j_call: TRBJ2-5
cdr3_aa: CASRFAEGGKETQYF
cdr3_nt: TGTGCCAGCCGATTTGCCGAGGGGGGTAAAGAGACCCAGTACTTC

d_call: TRBD1
v_call: TRBV27
clone_size: -
j_call: TRBJ1-2
cdr3_aa: CASSPETGGRYGYTF
cdr3_nt: TGTGCCAGCAGTCCCGAGACAGGGGGCCGGTATGGCTACACCTTC

d_call: -
v_call: TRBV9
clone_size: -
j_call: TRBJ2-2
cdr3_aa: CASSVQGWNTGELFF
cdr3_nt: TGTGCCAGCAGCGTCCAGGGATGGAACACCGGGGAGCTGTTTTTT

d_call: TRBD1
v_call: TRBV3-1
clone_size: -
j_call: TRBJ2-1
cdr3_aa: CASSRPTGGQFF
cdr3_nt: TGTGCCAGCAGCCGGCCGACAGGGGGACAGTTCTTC

d_call: -
v_call: TRBV4-1
clone_size: -
j_call: TRBJ1-2
cdr3_aa: CASSQERAFYGYTF
cdr3_nt: TGCGCCAGCAGCCAAGAAAGGGCCTTCTATGGCTACACCTTC

d_call: TRBD2
v_call: TRBV28
clone_size: -
j_call: TRBJ2-1
cdr3_aa: CASSSGLAGADNEQFF
cdr3_nt: TGTGCCAGCAGCTCGGGACTAGCGGGAGCAGACAATGAGCAGTTCTTC

d_call: -
v_call: TRBV11-1
clone_size: few
j_call: TRBJ2-5
cdr3_aa: CASSRGLGETQYF
cdr3_nt: TGTGCCAGCAGCCGGGGACTGGGAGAGACCCAGTACTTC

d_call: -
v_call: TRBV12-3/TRBV12-4
clone_size: few
j_call: TRBJ2-7
cdr3_aa: CASTLSGGGYEQYF
cdr3_nt: TGTGCCAGCACCCTCTCTGGAGGAGGGTACGAGCAGTACTTC

d_call: TRBD1
v_call: TRBV20-1
clone_size: -
j_call: TRBJ1-2
cdr3_aa: CSARTGGMYGYTF
cdr3_nt: TGCAGTGCTAGGACAGGGGGGATGTATGGCTACACCTTC

d_call: -
v_call: TRBV7-9
clone_size: -
j_call: TRBJ2-5
cdr3_aa: CASSLGKKETQYF
cdr3_nt: TGTGCCAGCAGCTTGGGAAAAAAAGAGACCCAGTACTTC

d_call: TRBD1
v_call: TRBV20-1
clone_size: -
j_call: TRBJ2-5
cdr3_aa: CSAAVPGQPIQETQYF
cdr3_nt: TGCAGTGCCGCAGTACCGGGACAGCCAATCCAAGAGACCCAGTACTTC

d_call: -
v_call: TRBV12-3/TRBV12-4
clone_size: few
j_call: TRBJ2-7
cdr3_aa: CASTLFGDLTYEQYF
cdr3_nt: TGTGCCAGCACCCTTTTTGGGGACCTTACCTACGAGCAGTACTTC

d_call: -
v_call: TRBV29-1
clone_size: -
j_call: TRBJ2-7
cdr3_aa: CSVKIPGGHISYEQYF
cdr3_nt: TGCAGCGTTAAGATTCCCGGGGGGCATATCTCCTACGAGCAGTACTTC

d_call: -
v_call: TRBV5-1
clone_size: -
j_call: TRBJ2-3
cdr3_aa: CASSSLQRLTDTQYF
cdr3_nt: TGCGCCAGCAGCTCCCTCCAGCGTTTAACAGATACGCAGTATTTT

d_call: TRBD2
v_call: TRBV9
clone_size: few
j_call: TRBJ2-3
cdr3_aa: CASSVGRELASSDTQYF
cdr3_nt: TGTGCCAGCAGCGTAGGGAGGGAACTAGCGTCATCTGATACGCAGTATTTT

d_call: -
v_call: TRBV28
clone_size: -
j_call: TRBJ1-2
cdr3_aa: CASSPGRLYGYTF
cdr3_nt: TGTGCCAGCAGCCCCGGACGGCTATATGGCTACACCTTC

d_call: TRBD2
v_call: TRBV7-9
clone_size: few
j_call: TRBJ2-1
cdr3_aa: CASSPRTSGSINEQFF
cdr3_nt: TGTGCCAGCAGCCCAAGGACTAGCGGGAGTATCAATGAGCAGTTCTTC

d_call: -
v_call: TRBV29-1
clone_size: -
j_call: TRBJ1-2
cdr3_aa: CSVDAGYTF
cdr3_nt: TGCAGCGTTGACGCTGGCTACACCTTC

d_call: TRBD1
v_call: TRBV27
clone_size: few
j_call: TRBJ1-2
cdr3_aa: CASSGQGLVDGYTF
cdr3_nt: TGTGCCAGCAGTGGACAGGGGTTGGTTGATGGCTACACCTTC

d_call: -
v_call: TRBV5-1
clone_size: -
j_call: TRBJ1-4
cdr3_aa: CASSLPGRGEKLFF
cdr3_nt: TGCGCCAGCAGCTTGCCCGGACGGGGTGAAAAACTGTTTTTT

d_call: TRBD2
v_call: TRBV9
clone_size: -
j_call: TRBJ2-1
cdr3_aa: CASSVGTSGRFRGVDEQFF
cdr3_nt: TGTGCCAGCAGCGTAGGGACCAGCGGGAGGTTCAGAGGCGTGGATGAGCAGTTCTTC

d_call: TRBD1
v_call: TRBV7-2
clone_size: few
j_call: TRBJ2-1
cdr3_aa: CASSLAGTGTNNEQFF
cdr3_nt: TGTGCCAGCAGCTTAGCGGGGACAGGGACCAACAATGAGCAGTTCTTC

d_call: TRBD1
v_call: TRBV20-1
clone_size: -
j_call: TRBJ1-5
cdr3_aa: CSARVWDSDSNQPQHF
cdr3_nt: TGCAGTGCTAGAGTTTGGGACAGCGATAGCAATCAGCCCCAGCATTTT

d_call: -
v_call: TRBV28
clone_size: once
j_call: TRBJ2-7
cdr3_aa: CASSFYKTEVGNEQYF
cdr3_nt: TGTGCCAGCAGTTTCTACAAGACAGAGGTTGGCAACGAGCAGTACTTC

d_call: -
v_call: TRBV12-3/TRBV12-4
clone_size: -
j_call: TRBJ2-1
cdr3_aa: CASSSPAPLGRRFYNEQFF
cdr3_nt: TGTGCCAGCAGTTCTCCCGCCCCACTAGGTCGAAGGTTCTACAATGAGCAGTTCTTC

d_call: -
v_call: TRBV20-1
clone_size: few
j_call: TRBJ2-4
cdr3_aa: CSAYVPGLEQYF
cdr3_nt: TGCAGTGCTTACGTCCCGGGACTTGAGCAGTACTTC

d_call: TRBD1
v_call: TRBV6-1
clone_size: few
j_call: TRBJ2-7
cdr3_aa: CASTGYRDRSSYEQYF
cdr3_nt: TGTGCCAGCACCGGATACCGGGACAGGAGCTCCTACGAGCAGTACTTC

d_call: -
v_call: TRBV11-2
clone_size: -
j_call: TRBJ1-5
cdr3_aa: CASSSPGAPQHF
cdr3_nt: TGTGCCAGCAGCTCCCCCGGGGCGCCCCAGCATTTT

d_call: -
v_call: TRBV10-3
clone_size: -
j_call: TRBJ2-4
cdr3_aa: CAISPSSRDDIQYF
cdr3_nt: TGTGCCATCAGTCCCTCGAGTAGGGATGACATTCAGTACTTC

d_call: -
v_call: TRBV6-5
clone_size: few
j_call: TRBJ2-1
cdr3_aa: CASSQTPGPYNEQFF
cdr3_nt: TGTGCCAGCAGTCAAACCCCGGGCCCCTACAATGAGCAGTTCTTC

d_call: -
v_call: TRBV4-2
clone_size: -
j_call: TRBJ2-1
cdr3_aa: CASSQGSEGGNEQFF
cdr3_nt: TGTGCCAGCAGCCAAGGATCGGAGGGCGGCAATGAGCAGTTCTTC

d_call: TRBD1
v_call: TRBV7-9
clone_size: -
j_call: TRBJ2-4
cdr3_aa: CASSPKGQANIQYF
cdr3_nt: TGTGCCAGCAGCCCTAAGGGACAGGCCAACATTCAGTACTTC

d_call: -
v_call: TRBV12-3/TRBV12-4
clone_size: -
j_call: TRBJ2-2
cdr3_aa: CASRSRRAYTGELFF
cdr3_nt: TGTGCCAGCAGATCACGGAGGGCCTACACCGGGGAGCTGTTTTTT

d_call: -
v_call: TRBV12-3/TRBV12-4
clone_size: few
j_call: TRBJ1-1
cdr3_aa: CASKYFGENTEAFF
cdr3_nt: TGTGCCAGCAAATACTTTGGAGAGAACACTGAAGCTTTCTTT

d_call: -
v_call: TRBV4-1
clone_size: -
j_call: TRBJ2-3
cdr3_aa: CASSPFITEAGASSTDTQYF
cdr3_nt: TGCGCCAGCAGCCCTTTCATAACCGAGGCAGGAGCGAGTTCCACAGATACGCAGTATTTT